This T cell receptor (beta chain) was identified in a study of T cell clonotyping in hematopoietic cell transplantation. In regard to this clone: Its antigen is unidentified.

Recipient blood drawn about 28 days pretransplant and days 30, 100, 180 after. Germline V CDR1 and CDR2: GTSNPN, SVGIG (reference sequence). J gave up 11 bases and V 1 base, and 7 bases lay outside the gene matches. The CDR3 is 12 amino acids. Data came from immunoSEQ multiplex PCR; TCRdb stores just in-frame clones and leaves some out. The sample consists of approximately 8,400 clones, about three fifths of them appearing once. Study-wide results and limits: Pathologically expanded recipient clonotypes increased progressively from day 30 to day 180 as diversity fell. CD4 and CD8 repertoire contributions could not be separated without sorting. At the given depth, recipient repertoires were over 97% de novo clonotypes.

This sequence was found in a male patient between 55 and 70 years old who had an allogeneic stem cell transplant from an unrelated donor, so the T cells may come from the graft donor. Some clones in this sample may be carry-over from other donors' samples. The chain is built from TRBV30 and TRBJ1-2; 7 positions match TRBD1. This material consisted of peripheral blood mononuclear cells, taken 100 days after allogeneic stem cell transplant. The CDR3 DNA is TGTGCCTGGAGTGGAAGGACAGGTGGATACACCTTC. Its translation is CAWSGRTGGYTF.